Below, 13 T cell receptor beta chains from the same sample are listed, as sequenced in a study of T cell responses to AZD1222 COVID-19 vaccine. Clones were read by immunoSEQ multiplex PCR, and TCRdb kept only the in-frame ones, dropping some. The sample has 150,000 to 200,000 clones; roughly 94% are singletons. This specimen was peripheral blood, taken 28 days after the second AZD1222 dose. Receptors were obtained from an adult who received the AZD1222 COVID-19 vaccine.

V usage is TRBV6-1 and J usage is TRBJ1-5, with TRBD1 as a possible D gene (5 bases). This CDR3 is built from 18 residues. Germline CDR1 and CDR2: MNHNS and SASEGT. Trimming shortened V by 2 bases and J by 0 bases, and 17 bases separated the two germline ends. CDR3 nucleotide sequence: TGTGCCAGCAGTGAAAGGGACCCAGGATGGGATAGCAATCAGCCCCAGCATTTT. It translates to CASSERDPGWDSNQPQHF.

The chain recombines TRBV5-5 with TRBJ2-2, with 9 bases identical to TRBD2. The CDR3 totals 15 residues. Germline V gives CDR1 SGHKS, CDR2 YYEKEE (reference sequence). Trimming cost V 5 bases and J 4 bases; bases outside gene matches: 6. The CDR3 loop reads CASSFSGGFTGELFF. CDR3 nucleotides: TGTGCCAGCAGTTTTAGCGGGGGTTTCACCGGGGAGCTGTTTTTT.

The chain is built from TRBV6-5 and TRBJ1-2, with 7 positions matching TRBD1. The junction had 8 bases not matched to a gene; V was cut back by 0 bases and J by 4 bases. CDR1 is MNHEY, CDR2 SVGAGI, per germline. The CDR3 totals 16 residues. The CDR3 bases are TGTGCCAGCAGTTACTCGACAGGGACCTCGGTCTATGGCTACACCTTC. The encoded protein is CASSYSTGTSVYGYTF.

This sequence joins TRBV6-5 and TRBJ1-2; D may be TRBD1 (5 bases). Trimming stripped 7 bases from V and 4 bases from J, with 16 bases between. Looked up from germline, CDR1 is MNHEY and CDR2 is SVGAGI. This CDR3 comprises 14 residues. CDR3 amino acids: CASTGRGLGYGYTF. The DNA for the CDR3 is TGTGCCAGCACCGGAAGGGGCCTAGGCTATGGCTACACCTTC.

The chain joins TRBV30 to TRBJ1-5; D unresolved. In germline, CDR1 is GTSNPN, CDR2 SVGIG (reference sequence). CDR3 length equals 17 residues. Between the trimmed V and J ends, which lost 7 bases and 0 bases, there was a span of 22 bases. CDR3 coding DNA: TGTGCCTACTCGTCGGCCCGTGAGGGAGTTAGCAATCAGCCCCAGCATTTT. Protein: CAYSSAREGVSNQPQHF.

The chain carries TRBV7-2 and TRBJ1-2; tentatively, D is TRBD1 (5 bases). Germline V gives CDR1 SGHTA, CDR2 FQGNSA. This CDR3 region has 13 residues. V was shortened by 7 bases and J by 3 bases, with 12 bases between the two germline ends. The CDR3 sequence: CASTFPGHYGYTF. CDR3 DNA sequence: TGTGCCAGCACCTTTCCGGGGCACTATGGCTACACCTTC. Full variable domain (rest looked up from reference TRBV7-2 and TRBJ1-2): GAGVSQSPSNKVTEKGKDVELRCDPISGHTALYWYRQSLGQGLEFLIYFQGNSAPDKSGLPSDRFSAERTGGSVSTLTIQRTQQEDSAVYLCASTFPGHYGYTFGSGTRLTVV.

The V gene is TRBV15, the J gene TRBJ1-5, with 8 bases fitting TRBD1. J lost 7 bases, V lost 9 bases, and 14 bases had no gene match. The germline CDR1 and CDR2 sequences are LNHNV and YYDKDF (reference sequence). This CDR3 contains 15 residues. This CDR3 reads CATGETRGLLQPQHF. The CDR3 nucleotides read TGTGCCACTGGCGAGACCAGGGGGCTTCTGCAGCCCCAGCATTTT.

The rearrangement joins TRBV12-3 or TRBV12-4 to TRBJ1-2; tentative D call: TRBD1 (5 bases). CDR3 length: 13 residues. Between the trimmed V and J ends, which lost 1 base and 8 bases, there was a span of 11 bases. CDR3 DNA: TGTGCCAGCAGTTTAGGAGGGGCGGACGGCTACACCTTC. It codes for CASSLGGADGYTF.

The V and J genes are TRBV19 and TRBJ1-1; no clear D gene. The V end was cut by 5 bases, the J end by 0 bases, with 10 bases between. CDR3 length: 14 amino acids. Per the germline V gene, CDR1 is LNHDA and CDR2 is SQIVND (reference sequence). This chain's CDR3 is CASSGSRMNTEAFF. As DNA, the CDR3 is TGTGCCAGTAGTGGGAGTCGGATGAACACTGAAGCTTTCTTT.

In its sample, this clone was seen once. The chain carries TRBV7-9 and TRBJ2-7; D might be TRBD2 (6 bases). The CDR3 is made up of 15 amino acids. V lost 7 bases to trimming and J lost 7 bases, with 23 bases between them. The germline V gene has CDR1 SEHNR and CDR2 FQNEAQ (reference sequence). This CDR3 is CASTPNDGDFGEQYF. For the CDR3, the DNA is TGTGCCAGCACCCCTAACGACGGGGACTTTGGGGAGCAGTACTTC.

The genes are TRBV30 and TRBJ1-1; possibly TRBD1 for D (6 bases). The germline V gene encodes CDR1 GTSNPN and CDR2 SVGIG (reference sequence). CDR3 length: 13 residues. The V end was cut by 4 bases, the J end by 5 bases, with 14 bases between. The CDR3 is CAWTRDQGTEAFF. The CDR3 region has the DNA TGTGCCTGGACCAGGGACCAGGGGACTGAAGCTTTCTTT. The whole variable domain, filled in from reference TRBV30 and TRBJ1-1, reads SQTIHQWPATLVQPVGSPLSLECTVEGTSNPNLYWYRQAAGRGLQLLFYSVGIGQISSEVPQNLSASRPQDRQFILSSKKLLLSDSGFYLCAWTRDQGTEAFFGQGTRLTVV.

This clone was detected only once. This chain links TRBV12-5 with TRBJ2-2, with 8 bases matching TRBD1. J lost 4 bases, V lost 1 base, and 5 bases had no gene match. This CDR3 region has 16 residues. Germline assignment: CDR1 LGHNT and CDR2 FRNRAP. The CDR3, as DNA: TGTGCTAGTGGTTTGGGAGGACAGGGCGGCACCGGGGAGCTGTTTTTT. This encodes CASGLGGQGGTGELFF.

The chain recombines TRBV4-1 with TRBJ2-5, with unresolved D. Germline V gene data show CDR1 as MGHRA and CDR2 as YSYEKL. The CDR3 is made up of 13 amino acids. Trimming took off 4 bases at V and 1 base at J, with 7 bases between the two ends. The CDR3 loop reads CASSPGPQETQYF. In DNA form, the CDR3 reads TGCGCCAGCAGCCCGGGCCCCCAAGAGACCCAGTACTTC.